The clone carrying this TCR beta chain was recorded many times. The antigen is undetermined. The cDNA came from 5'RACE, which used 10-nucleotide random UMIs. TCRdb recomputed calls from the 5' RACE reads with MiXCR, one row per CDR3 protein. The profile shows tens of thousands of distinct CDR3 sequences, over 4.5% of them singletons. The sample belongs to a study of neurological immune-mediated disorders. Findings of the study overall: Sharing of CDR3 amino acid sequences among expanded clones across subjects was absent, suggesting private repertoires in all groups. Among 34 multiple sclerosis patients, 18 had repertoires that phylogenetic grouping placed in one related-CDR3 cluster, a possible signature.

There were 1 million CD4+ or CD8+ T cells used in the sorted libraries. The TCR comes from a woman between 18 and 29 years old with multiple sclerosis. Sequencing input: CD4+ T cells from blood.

The CDR3 DNA reads TGTGCCACGACCGCGGACCTCTCCTACAATGAGCAGTTCTTC. This gives the protein CATTADLSYNEQFF. V usage is TRBV7-9 and J usage is TRBJ2-1; unclear D gene. The length of the CDR3 is 14 residues. Trimming left V 10 bases short and J 0 bases short, with 13 bases between. CDR1 SEHNR and CDR2 FQNEAQ come from the germline V gene (reference sequence).